The TCR beta chain described here comes from a study of beta chain features in type 1 diabetes (dated by TCRdb to 2016 to 2019). Regarding the research as a whole: Mean age, gender distribution, total cell number and subset yield did not differ between patients and healthy donors. A total of roughly 99,000,000 sorted cells were examined across all samples, and the number of cells per subset was strongly correlated with RNA yield. The study compared TCRB repertoires of sorted circulating CD4+ T cell subsets between recently diagnosed type 1 diabetes patients and matched healthy donors. Regulatory and stem cell-like memory subsets were obtained from only 8 patients and roughly 8 healthy donors, while naive and central memory subsets were obtained from all 28 donors.

From each donor, a single peripheral blood sample of roughly 0.11 L on average was drawn into heparinised tubes. Naive, central memory, regulatory and stem cell-like memory CD4+ T cells were sorted on a BD FACSAria II using a panel including CD45RO, CCR7, CD25, CD127, CD95 and CD27. All sorted populations exceeded 95% purity. PBMCs were isolated right away by Lymphoprep density gradient centrifugation and were stained directly, without culture. So that batch effects would be minimized, each experiment stained and sorted samples in pairs, pairing one healthy donor with one patient. Overall study outcomes, separate from this receptor: In all four CD4+ subsets, TCRB CDR3 length was moderately but significantly shorter in type 1 diabetes patients. Because cDNA rather than genomic DNA was sequenced, highly expressing activated cells could have been over-represented, although no difference in activation and CD3 levels was found between groups. Because the HLA sub-analyses included only small numbers of individuals, any influence of HLA type on TCRB rearrangement was left unresolved. Naive, central memory and regulatory TCRB repertoires appeared to be more similar among patients than among healthy donors. Fewer insertions and more nucleotide deletions at VDJ recombination sites were observed in patients with type 1 diabetes, implying thymic rearrangement abnormalities. PCR might favor shorter templates, but patient and control samples were amplified and corrected together, so any skew would affect both groups equally.

The entire isolated RNA was reverse transcribed using the High Capacity cDNA Reverse Transcription Kit, and thus expressed TCRB transcripts were sequenced. Naive, central memory and regulatory T cell samples underwent deep immunoSEQ sequencing, averaging about 3.57 million total reads per sample. After sorted cells were lysed in RLT buffer, RNA was extracted with DNase-treated RNeasy Micro or Mini kits, with the choice depending on cell number. Each cell subset was processed on its own to prevent cross-contamination, while patient and healthy donor samples were processed together. TCRB sequences were amplified from cDNA with the immunoSEQ multiplex PCR, producing 87-bp fragments spanning the CDR3 region. Sequencing of the amplicons was performed on the Illumina HiSeq platform. Per the original workflow: Synthetic template baselines were used to correct PCR bias computationally, reads within Hamming distance 2 were collapsed, and singletons that could not be merged were discarded. Reads were aligned against IMGT so that V, D and J genes, CDR3 length and insertions or deletions at six rearrangement sites could be assigned. Clonotype counts were normalized to sorted cell number within each subset before computing true diversity and Gini coefficients with the tcR R package. The overlap coefficient, calculated on TCRB nucleotide sequences, was used to quantify repertoire sharing. Out-of-frame TCRB sequences from naive cells were analyzed to stand in for the pre-selection repertoire. TCRdb limited this immuneACCESS table to in-frame rearrangements with V and J called. A share of clones is missing; checked studies link under half to unresolved V genes, and the rest is unexplained. The V and J calls and clone size were taken over from that table, and D and trimming were inferred from the DNA. The sample table shows 600,000 to 750,000 clones, and around 11% are seen once. More than 0.09% of the sample is held by the ten biggest clonotypes.

The CDR3 sequence holds 16 residues, the cysteine and phenylalanine included. CDR3 DNA only is kept here, 48 bases in frame from base 1. Relative to germline, V is 5 bases shorter and J is 0 bases shorter, with 13 bases between their ends. The germline V gene (reference sequence) gives CDR1 as SEHNR and CDR2 as FQNEAQ. Details on this clone: This receptor's antigen is unknown. No base qualities exist here, and no much larger clone lies one base off it.

The rearranged chain carries TRBV7-9 and TRBJ2-2, and perhaps TRBD1 as D gene, on 6 matching bases. The TCR sequence derives from a man aged 25 to 40 with type 1 diabetes. Specimen: naive CD4+ T cells from blood. Read against the paper, the sample's cell subset or site label means: true naive CD4+ T cells. The DNA sequence is TGTGCCAGCAGCCGACAGGTTTCCGCGAACACCGGGGAGCTGTTTTTT. It translates to CASSRQVSANTGELFF.